This passage covers 21 T cell receptor beta chains from one sample sequenced in a study of blood T cell repertoires in COVID-19. The assay was immunoSEQ multiplex PCR, and TCRdb's table has in-frame clones only and misses some. Of 55,000 to 85,000 clones detected, around 87% appear once; the ten largest clones hold 11%. The sequenced material came from peripheral blood. All receptors derive from a woman between 18 and 30 years old with acute or convalescent COVID-19.

The J gene is TRBJ2-1, the V gene TRBV5-1, with D perhaps matching TRBD1 (5 bases). V lost 0 bases to trimming and J lost 4 bases, with 11 bases between them. This CDR3 has 15 amino acids. Germline V gene data show CDR1 as SGHRS and CDR2 as YFSETQ. The CDR3 sequence: CASSLATTVYNEQFF. In DNA form, the CDR3 reads TGCGCCAGCAGCTTGGCCACGACAGTTTACAATGAGCAGTTCTTC.

This chain connects TRBV5-6 to TRBJ2-2; perhaps TRBD1 as D (6 bases). CDR1 and CDR2 from the germline V gene are SGHDT and YYEEEE. V gave up 4 bases and J gave up 6 bases, with 13 bases separating them. This CDR3 has 14 residues. The CDR3 DNA reads TGTGCCAGCAGCCCCAGGACAGTCCCCGGGGAGCTGTTTTTT. Its protein product is CASSPRTVPGELFF.

This chain uses TRBV27 with TRBJ2-3; 11 nucleotides align to TRBD2. V lost 7 bases, J lost 3 bases, and 6 bases stayed unmatched. Germline loops: CDR1 MNHEY, CDR2 SMNVEV (reference sequence). CDR3 length equals 15 residues. The CDR3 DNA sequence: TGTGCCAGCAAACCGGGACTAGCGGCGACAGATACGCAGTATTTT. The encoded protein is CASKPGLAATDTQYF.

J is TRBJ2-1 and V is TRBV5-1; no firm D call. The V end lost 6 bases, the J end lost 0 bases, and 13 bases lay between the germline ends. The V gene's germline CDR1 is SGHRS and CDR2 YFSETQ. The CDR3 has 15 amino acids. The DNA of the CDR3 is TGCGCCAGCACCCCGTCAGGTAGCTCCTACAATGAGCAGTTCTTC. Amino acid sequence: CASTPSGSSYNEQFF.

The rearrangement links TRBV5-6 to TRBJ1-6; a weak D match, TRBD1 (6 bases). The CDR3 spans 16 residues. Germline CDR1 SGHDT, CDR2 YYEEEE. V was shortened by 3 bases and J by 6 bases, with 16 bases between the two germline ends. The CDR3 DNA is TGTGCCAGCAGCTCGACGGCAGGGGCACGTAATTCACCCCTCCACTTT. This gives the protein CASSSTAGARNSPLHF.

The CDR3 DNA follows: TGTGCCAGCAGCAACGGGGACAGCTACGAGCAGTACTTC. Translation gives CASSNGDSYEQYF. This chain uses TRBV6-5 with TRBJ2-7; TRBD1 matches at 7 bases. From germline, CDR1 is MNHEY and CDR2 SVGAGI. V gave up 6 bases and J gave up 3 bases; unmatched junction bases: 5. The CDR3 totals 13 residues.

The rearrangement uses TRBV19 and TRBJ2-2; D is perhaps TRBD2 (6 bases). Between the trimmed V and J ends, which lost 5 bases and 6 bases, there was a span of 10 bases. The germline gives CDR1 LNHDA, CDR2 SQIVND (reference sequence). The CDR3 consists of 13 residues. The CDR3 is CASSHPGAGELFF. The CDR3 nucleotides read TGTGCCAGTAGTCACCCGGGGGCCGGGGAGCTGTTTTTT. Looking up the rest from reference TRBV19 and TRBJ2-2 gives the full variable domain: DGGITQSPKYLFRKEGQNVTLSCEQNLNHDAMYWYRQDPGQGLRLIYYSQIVNDFQKGDIAEGYSVSREKKESFPLTVTSAQKNPTAFYLCASSHPGAGELFFGEGSRLTVL.

In this sample, this clone turned up a few times. The V and J genes are TRBV6-2 or TRBV6-3 and TRBJ2-7; D ambiguous. The germline V gene has CDR1 MNHEY and CDR2 SVGEGT. Trimming shortened V by 2 bases and J by 4 bases, and 12 bases separated the two germline ends. This CDR3 spans 14 amino acids. The CDR3 DNA reads TGTGCCAGCAGTTACATGGGCAACCAGTACGAGCAGTACTTC. Amino acids: CASSYMGNQYEQYF.

The chain joins TRBV6-1 to TRBJ2-7; 12 bases match TRBD1. The trim removed 0 bases at V and 5 bases at J, leaving 2 bases unmatched. The length of the CDR3 is 15 residues. In germline, CDR1 is MNHNS, CDR2 SASEGT. The CDR3, as DNA: TGTGCCAGCAGTGAAGCCGGGACAGGGGGCCACGAGCAGTACTTC. The encoded protein is CASSEAGTGGHEQYF.

V gene TRBV2 combines with J gene TRBJ1-1, with D uncertain. Germline lookup yields CDR1 SNHLY and CDR2 FYNNEI. The CDR3 is made up of 13 amino acids. V dropped 6 bases and J dropped 1 base, with 9 bases sitting between them. CDR3 amino acids: CASRANTNTEAFF. For the CDR3, the DNA is TGTGCCAGCAGGGCAAACACGAACACTGAAGCTTTCTTT.

The chain recombines TRBV21-1 with TRBJ2-7; the table gives TRBD2 as D, unverified against the DNA. TRBV21-1 has pseudogene status. The CDR3 is 17 residues long. This CDR3 is CASSKGCARGAPYEQYF. The CDR3, as DNA: TGTGCCAGCAGCAAAGGGTGCGCCCGGGGGGCTCCCTACGAGCAGTACTTC.

J is TRBJ2-5 and V is TRBV18; TRBD1 matches 8 bases. This CDR3 has 17 amino acids. J lost 5 bases, V lost 3 bases, and 14 bases had no gene match. Germline CDR1 KGHSH, CDR2 LQKENI. The CDR3 sequence: CASSPQIGLGQAETQYF. For the CDR3, the DNA is TGTGCCAGCTCACCCCAAATAGGGTTGGGACAGGCGGAGACCCAGTACTTC.

The V gene is TRBV5-1, the J gene TRBJ2-5; 10 bases are a match to TRBD2. Germline V CDR1 and CDR2: SGHRS, YFSETQ. V shed 4 bases, J shed 5 bases, and the junction held 8 bases outside the gene matches. The CDR3 covers 15 residues. Here the CDR3 reads CASSPPLAGDETQYF. The CDR3 nucleotides read TGCGCCAGCAGCCCCCCCCTAGCGGGGGATGAGACCCAGTACTTC.

CDR3 bases: TGTGCTAGTGGCCGACTAGCGGGAGGGTCAGATACGCAGTATTTT. Amino acid sequence: CASGRLAGGSDTQYF. This chain connects TRBV12-5 to TRBJ2-3, with 14 bases aligning to TRBD2. This CDR3 is built from 15 residues. Per the germline V gene, CDR1 is LGHNT and CDR2 is FRNRAP. V was pared by 6 bases and J by 4 bases, with 3 bases of the junction left unmatched.

This clone was observed a few times. This specimen includes other DNA sequences encoding the same CDR3. The chain combines TRBV27 with TRBJ2-1, with a weak D call TRBD1 (7 bases). V was pared by 2 bases and J by 6 bases, with 11 bases between. The CDR3 has 14 amino acids. CDR1 MNHEY and CDR2 SMNVEV come from the germline V gene (reference sequence). The CDR3 reads CASSLGQGGNEQFF. CDR3 nucleotide sequence: TGTGCCAGCAGTTTAGGGCAGGGGGGCAATGAGCAGTTCTTC.

The CDR3 DNA is TGTGCCAGCAGCCGCCCGGACAGGGGACACGAGCAGTACTTC. Encoded protein: CASSRPDRGHEQYF. The rearrangement links TRBV2 to TRBJ2-7, with 9 bases matching TRBD1. The J segment lost 5 bases and the V segment lost 6 bases, leaving 8 bases of the junction unmatched. This CDR3 contains 14 residues. Looked up from germline, CDR1 is SNHLY and CDR2 is FYNNEI.

J is TRBJ2-6 and V is TRBV9; possibly TRBD1 for D (5 bases). The CDR3 covers 16 residues. The V end lost 0 bases, the J end lost 3 bases, and 10 bases lay between the germline ends. Germline loops: CDR1 SGDLS, CDR2 YYNGEE. DNA for the CDR3: TGTGCCAGCAGCGTAGGCCAAGGGGATGGGGCCAACGTCCTGACTTTC. This sequence encodes CASSVGQGDGANVLTF.

The chain recombines TRBV11-2 with TRBJ1-1, with TRBD1 as a possible D gene (5 bases). Germline V gene sequence: CDR1 SGHAT, CDR2 FQNNGV. Trimming removed 1 base at V and 5 bases at J, with 14 bases between. This CDR3 has 15 residues. The CDR3 nucleotides read TGTGCCAGCAGCTTAGTTAGGGCCGGGGGGACTGAAGCTTTCTTT. Its translation: CASSLVRAGGTEAFF.

V and J are TRBV18 and TRBJ2-1, with 9 bases fitting TRBD2. The CDR3 covers 21 residues. Germline V CDR1 and CDR2: KGHSH, LQKENI. J gave up 5 bases and V 4 bases, and 24 bases lay outside the gene matches. The CDR3 here is CASSRATSGSSPNAHNNEQFF. The CDR3 coding sequence is TGTGCCAGCTCACGGGCCACTAGCGGGTCTTCCCCGAACGCACATAACAATGAGCAGTTCTTC.

This clone was observed a few times. The chain links TRBV3-1 (or the pseudogene TRBV3-2) to TRBJ1-5, with 9 bases that match TRBD1. This CDR3 region has 14 residues. V lost 4 bases to trimming and J lost 7 bases; unmatched junction nucleotides: 5. Per germline, CDR1 LGHDT and CDR2 YNNKEL (reference sequence). The CDR3 nucleotides read TGTGCCAGCAGCCTAGGGACAGGGAGCCAGCCCCAGCATTTT. It encodes CASSLGTGSQPQHF.

This chain links TRBV2 with TRBJ1-3; D unclear. Germline V CDR1 and CDR2: SNHLY, FYNNEI. This CDR3 is built from 14 residues. Deletions cut 3 bases from V and 0 bases from J, with 6 bases between. The CDR3 DNA follows: TGTGCCAGCAGTGACAGCGACTCTGGAAACACCATATATTTT. This codes for CASSDSDSGNTIYF. Using reference TRBV2 and TRBJ1-3 for the parts outside the CDR3, the full variable domain is EPEVTQTPSHQVTQMGQEVILRCVPISNHLYFYWYRQILGQKVEFLVSFYNNEISEKSEIFDDQFSVERPDGSNFTLKIRSTKLEDSAMYFCASSDSDSGNTIYFGEGSWLTVV.